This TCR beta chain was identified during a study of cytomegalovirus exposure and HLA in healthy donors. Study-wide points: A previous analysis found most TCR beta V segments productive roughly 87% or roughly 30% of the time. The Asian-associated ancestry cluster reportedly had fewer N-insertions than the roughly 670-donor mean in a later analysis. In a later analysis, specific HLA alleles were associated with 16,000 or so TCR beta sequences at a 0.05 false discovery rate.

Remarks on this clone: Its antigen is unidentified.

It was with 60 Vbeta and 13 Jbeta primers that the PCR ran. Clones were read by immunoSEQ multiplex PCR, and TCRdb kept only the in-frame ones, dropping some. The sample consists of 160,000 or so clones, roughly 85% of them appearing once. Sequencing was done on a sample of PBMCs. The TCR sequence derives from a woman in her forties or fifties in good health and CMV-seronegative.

CDR3 nucleotides: TGTGCCAGCAGCTTGTTTCTAGCGGGAGGAAATGAGCAGTTCTTC. It codes for CASSLFLAGGNEQFF. The chain employs TRBV5-6 and TRBJ2-1; 11 bases agree with TRBD2. Germline V gene lookup returns CDR1 SGHDT and CDR2 YYEEEE. V was pared by 1 base and J by 7 bases, with 4 bases of the junction left unmatched. The CDR3 is 15 residues long.